This T cell receptor beta chain was recovered during a study of spatial heterogeneity in lung cancer. Time point in this sample: sample taken at primary tumor resection. Whole RNA, which was extracted from tumor, nontumor lung tissue or frozen PBMC, was sequenced without any cell sorting. CDR3 size: 15 residues. Germline CDR1 and CDR2: SGDLS and YYNGEE. J lost 7 bases, V lost 2 bases, and 8 bases had no gene match. TCRdb reanalysed the 5' RACE reads using MiXCR and keeps one entry per CDR3 protein. The repertoire has tens of thousands of distinct CDR3 sequences, approximately 8.2% of them found once; the top ten carry about 7.1%.

This TCR came from a male donor with early-stage non-small cell lung cancer. Sequenced material: PBMCs, taken at surgery. The rearrangement links TRBV9 to TRBJ2-1; 8 positions agree with TRBD2. The CDR3 here is CASSVVIAGLNEQFF. The CDR3 DNA follows: TGTGCCAGCAGCGTTGTGATAGCGGGATTGAATGAGCAGTTCTTC.